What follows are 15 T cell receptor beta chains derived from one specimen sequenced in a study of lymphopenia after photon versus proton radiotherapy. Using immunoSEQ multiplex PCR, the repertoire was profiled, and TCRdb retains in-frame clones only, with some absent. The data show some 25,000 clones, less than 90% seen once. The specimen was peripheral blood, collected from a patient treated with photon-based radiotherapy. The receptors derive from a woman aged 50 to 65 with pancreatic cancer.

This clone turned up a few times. The CDR3 nucleotides read TGCGCCAGCAGCTTGGACCTTCGTAGCAATCAGCCCCAGCATTTT. Protein: CASSLDLRSNQPQHF. This chain links TRBV5-1 with TRBJ1-5; D gene unclear. The CDR3 sequence is 15 residues long. Germline V lookup: CDR1 SGHRS, CDR2 YFSETQ. V dropped 0 bases and J dropped 0 bases, with 7 bases sitting between them. The full variable domain, in which reference TRBV5-1 and TRBJ1-5 provide the parts outside the CDR3, is KAGVTQTPRYLIKTRGQQVTLSCSPISGHRSVSWYQQTPGQGLQFLFEYFSETQRNKGNFPGRFSGRQFSNSRSEMNVSTLELGDSALYLCASSLDLRSNQPQHFGDGTRLSIL.

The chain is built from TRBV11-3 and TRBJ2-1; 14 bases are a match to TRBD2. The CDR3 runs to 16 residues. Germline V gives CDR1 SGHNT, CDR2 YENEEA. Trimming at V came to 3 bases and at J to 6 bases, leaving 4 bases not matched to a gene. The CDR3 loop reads CASSFTGLAGGNEQFF. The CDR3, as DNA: TGTGCCAGCAGCTTCACAGGACTAGCGGGAGGCAATGAGCAGTTCTTC.

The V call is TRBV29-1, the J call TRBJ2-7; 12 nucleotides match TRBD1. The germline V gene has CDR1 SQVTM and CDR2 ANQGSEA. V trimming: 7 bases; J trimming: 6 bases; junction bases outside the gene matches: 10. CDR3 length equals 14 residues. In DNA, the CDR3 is TGCAGCGGCTGGGGGGGACAGGGGGCAGGCGAGCAGTACTTC. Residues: CSGWGGQGAGEQYF.

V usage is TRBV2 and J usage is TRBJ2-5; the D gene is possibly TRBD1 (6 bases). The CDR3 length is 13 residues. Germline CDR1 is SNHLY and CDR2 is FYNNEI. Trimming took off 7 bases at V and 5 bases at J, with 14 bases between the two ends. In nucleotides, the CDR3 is TGTGCCAGCAAGGGGGTCCCCCGTGAGACCCAGTACTTC. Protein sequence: CASKGVPRETQYF.

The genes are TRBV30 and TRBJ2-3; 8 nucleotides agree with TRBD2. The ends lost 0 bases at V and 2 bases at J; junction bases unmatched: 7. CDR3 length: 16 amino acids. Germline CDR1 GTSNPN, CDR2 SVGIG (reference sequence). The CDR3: CAWSVQAGVFTDTQYF. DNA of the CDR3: TGTGCCTGGAGTGTACAAGCGGGAGTCTTCACAGATACGCAGTATTTT.

The CDR3 DNA follows: TGTGCCAGCAGTGATGGCAGGGTTACTGTTGGCTACACCTTC. It specifies CASSDGRVTVGYTF. This chain joins TRBV2 and TRBJ1-2; TRBD1 is a possible D gene (5 bases). In germline, CDR1 is SNHLY, CDR2 FYNNEI. The CDR3 has 14 residues. V lost 3 bases, J lost 7 bases, and 15 bases lay in between.

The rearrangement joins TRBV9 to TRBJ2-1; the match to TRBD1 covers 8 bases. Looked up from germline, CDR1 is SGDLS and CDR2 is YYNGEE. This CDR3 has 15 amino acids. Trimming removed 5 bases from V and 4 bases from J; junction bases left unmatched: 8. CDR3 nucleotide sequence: TGTGCCAGCAGTCTGGACAGGGCGACTTACAATGAGCAGTTCTTC. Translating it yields CASSLDRATYNEQFF.

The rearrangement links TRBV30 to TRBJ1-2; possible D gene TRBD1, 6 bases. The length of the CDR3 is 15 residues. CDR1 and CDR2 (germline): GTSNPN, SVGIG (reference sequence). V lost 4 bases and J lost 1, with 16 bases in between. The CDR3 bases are TGTGCCTGGACGGACAGAGCTCGAAATAACTATGGCTACACCTTC. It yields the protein CAWTDRARNNYGYTF.

For the CDR3, the DNA is TGCGCCAGCAGCCGGAATAGCGGGAGTGCTGCAGATACGCAGTATTTT. This codes for CASSRNSGSAADTQYF. The chain employs TRBV5-1 and TRBJ2-3; 9 bases match TRBD2. V lost 4 bases, J lost 4 bases, and 10 bases stayed unmatched. The V gene's germline CDR1 is SGHRS and CDR2 YFSETQ. The CDR3 covers 16 residues.

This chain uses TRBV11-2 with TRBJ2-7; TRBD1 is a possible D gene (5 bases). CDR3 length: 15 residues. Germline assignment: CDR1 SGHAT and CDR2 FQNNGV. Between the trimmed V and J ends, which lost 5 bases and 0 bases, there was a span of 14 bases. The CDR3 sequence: CASSITDTLSYEQYF. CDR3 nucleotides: TGTGCCAGCAGCATAACGGACACCCTCTCCTACGAGCAGTACTTC.

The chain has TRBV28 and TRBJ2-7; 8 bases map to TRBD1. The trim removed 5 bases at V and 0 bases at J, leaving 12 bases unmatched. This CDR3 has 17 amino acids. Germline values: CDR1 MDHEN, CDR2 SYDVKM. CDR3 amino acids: CASSLIGQGPFSYEQYF. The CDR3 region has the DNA TGTGCCAGCAGTCTTATAGGACAGGGCCCATTCTCCTACGAGCAGTACTTC.

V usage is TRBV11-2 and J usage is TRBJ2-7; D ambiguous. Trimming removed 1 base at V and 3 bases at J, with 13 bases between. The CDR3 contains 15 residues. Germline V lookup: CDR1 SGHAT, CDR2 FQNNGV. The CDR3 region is CASSLALFASYEQYF. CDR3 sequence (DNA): TGTGCCAGCAGCTTAGCGCTGTTTGCCAGCTACGAGCAGTACTTC.

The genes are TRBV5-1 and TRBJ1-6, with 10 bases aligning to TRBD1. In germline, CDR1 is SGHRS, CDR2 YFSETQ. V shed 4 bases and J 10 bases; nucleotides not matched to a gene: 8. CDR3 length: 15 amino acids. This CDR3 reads CASSPGQGIGSPLHF. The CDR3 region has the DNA TGCGCCAGCAGCCCGGGACAGGGGATTGGATCACCCCTCCACTTT.

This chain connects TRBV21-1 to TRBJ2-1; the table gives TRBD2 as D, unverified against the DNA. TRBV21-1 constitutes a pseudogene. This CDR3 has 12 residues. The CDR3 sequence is CASSKALAAPFF. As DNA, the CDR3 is TGTGCCAGCAGCAAAGCCTTAGCGGCCCCCTTCTTC.

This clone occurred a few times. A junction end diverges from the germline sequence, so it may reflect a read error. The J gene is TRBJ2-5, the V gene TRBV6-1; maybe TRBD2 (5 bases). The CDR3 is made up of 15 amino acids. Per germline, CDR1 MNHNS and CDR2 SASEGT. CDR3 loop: CASSETVAPPETKYF. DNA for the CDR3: TGTGCCAGCAGTGAAACCGTAGCGCCGCCTGAGACCAAGTACTTC.